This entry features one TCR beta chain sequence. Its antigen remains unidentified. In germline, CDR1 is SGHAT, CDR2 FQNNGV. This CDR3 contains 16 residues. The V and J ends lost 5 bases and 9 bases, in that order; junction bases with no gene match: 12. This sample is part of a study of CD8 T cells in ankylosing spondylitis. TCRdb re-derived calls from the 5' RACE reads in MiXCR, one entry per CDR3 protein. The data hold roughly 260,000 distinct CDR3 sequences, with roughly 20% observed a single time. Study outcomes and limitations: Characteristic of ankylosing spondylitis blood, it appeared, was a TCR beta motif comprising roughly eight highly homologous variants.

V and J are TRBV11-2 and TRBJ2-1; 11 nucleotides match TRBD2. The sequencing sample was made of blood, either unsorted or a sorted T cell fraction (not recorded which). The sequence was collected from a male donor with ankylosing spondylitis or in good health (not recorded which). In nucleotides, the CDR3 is TGTGCCAGCAGCCTGCGGGATAGCGGGAGGGAGGGTGAGCAGTTCTTC. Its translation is CASSLRDSGREGEQFF.